The table lists the clone carrying this TCR beta chain with a count of one. This entry belongs to a study of blood T cell repertoires in COVID-19. Study-wide background: Some COVID-19 samples were acute and others convalescent; all came from the United States, Italy and Spain. In each case, the material was cDNA or gDNA derived from T cells, B-cell-depleted T cells, or PBMCs.

How the authors handled the data: From reference gene primer amplification, estimates of nucleated cell counts were derived. Here immunoSEQ multiplex PCR was the method, and the copy in TCRdb shows in-frame clones only, minus some. The DNA gave D and trimming, while V, J and clone size come from that table. This table has fewer than 130,000 clones, roughly four fifths appearing once. Per the germline V gene, CDR1 is SEHNR and CDR2 is FQNEAQ (reference sequence). This CDR3 is 12 amino acids long. Trimming took 2 bases from V and 10 from J, leaving 11 bases between them. V usage is TRBV7-9 and J usage is TRBJ1-1; D might be TRBD1 (5 bases). Sequencing input: peripheral blood. The source of this sequence is a woman in her fifties or sixties with acute or convalescent COVID-19. CDR3 protein: CASSLPRGGAFF. The CDR3 DNA follows: TGTGCCAGCAGCTTACCCCGGGGGGGAGCTTTCTTT.